These 3 T cell receptor beta chains were sequenced from one sample in a study of T cells in Graves' hyperthyroidism and ophthalmopathy. Amplification yielded TCR beta CDR3 regions, with RNA transcripts as the source. HTBI primers were the set used in a first-round RT-PCR of the TCR CDR3. TCRdb processed the multiplex PCR reads anew with MiXCR; each CDR3 protein has one entry. This sample has about 640,000 distinct CDR3 sequences; around 21% occur once, and the top ten carry 34%. Material: blood. These receptors were taken from a man under 40 with Graves' ophthalmopathy.

The genes are TRBV6-1 and TRBJ2-5; either TRBD1 or TRBD2 may supply D (9 bases each). V lost 6 bases to trimming and J lost 1 base, with 24 bases between them. The germline CDR1 and CDR2 sequences are MNHNS and SASEGT. The CDR3 extends over 18 amino acids. The CDR3 region is CASRTGTGSSGTQETQYF. The CDR3 DNA reads TGTGCCAGCAGAACCGGGACAGGGTCTAGCGGGACCCAAGAGACCCAGTACTTC.

This clonotype appeared a few times. J is TRBJ1-5 and V is TRBV28; 7 bases align to TRBD1. V lost 6 bases, J lost 5 bases, and 10 bases stayed unmatched. The CDR3 has 15 amino acids. Germline CDR1 is MDHEN and CDR2 is SYDVKM. The CDR3 DNA is TGTGCCAGCAGCCTCTCGGGACAGCGGGATCAGCCCCAGCATTTT. Translation gives CASSLSGQRDQPQHF.

This clonotype was detected ten times or more. This rearrangement joins TRBV30 to TRBJ1-5; D is unclear. Per the germline V gene, CDR1 is GTSNPN and CDR2 is SVGIG (reference sequence). V lost 0 bases to trimming and J lost 4 bases, with 7 bases between them. The CDR3 length is 13 residues. The CDR3 spells CAWSVHGNQPQHF. The CDR3 bases are TGTGCCTGGAGTGTACACGGGAATCAGCCCCAGCATTTT.